This record looks at one TCR beta chain sequence and its context. Its antigen is undetermined. The source of the sample is a study of radiotherapy plus CTLA-4 blockade in lung cancer. Study-wide background: Objective responses were recorded in around 18% of patients, with disease control recorded in approximately 34%.

Alongside CTLA-4 blockade with ipilimumab, patients with chemo-refractory metastatic non-small-cell lung cancer received focal radiation. Study-wide results and caveats: Researchers report tumor-derived TCR clones expanding in blood after radiotherapy plus ipilimumab. Together with interferon-beta, which increased in serum after radiation, early dynamic changes in blood T cell clones were reportedly the best predictors of response.

Per the germline V gene, CDR1 is MNHEY and CDR2 is SMNVEV (reference sequence). The CDR3 is 17 amino acids. V was clipped by 2 bases and J by 1 base; unmatched bases: 6. Here immunoSEQ multiplex PCR was the method, and the copy in TCRdb shows in-frame clones only, minus some. The sample lists over 75,000 clones; 83% were seen once. The V call is TRBV27, the J call TRBJ2-2; 8 positions match TRBD2. Sequencing was performed on peripheral blood, taken from a patient treated with radiotherapy plus ipilimumab. This receptor was identified in a human donor with non-small cell lung cancer who had stable disease on radiotherapy plus ipilimumab. CDR3 nucleotide sequence: TGTGCCAGCAGTTTACTTATAACTAGCGGGAACACCGGGGAGCTGTTTTTT. Translating gives CASSLLITSGNTGELFF.